This T cell receptor beta chain was recorded in a study of T cell responses to AZD1222 COVID-19 vaccine. Concerning this clone: Its antigen is not known.

The germline V gene encodes CDR1 SGHNT and CDR2 YYREEE (reference sequence). The CDR3 consists of 13 residues. V was pared by 4 bases and J by 1 base, with 8 bases between. Study results and caveats: Females made up more of the donors, who were largely white British, and clonal diversity may have come out too low.

Here immunoSEQ multiplex PCR was the method, and the copy in TCRdb shows in-frame clones only, minus some. The table includes more than 150,000 clones, 85% to 95% detected once. This sequence originates from an adult in good health. Here the sequenced sample was peripheral blood, taken on day 0 of AZD1222 vaccination. The rearrangement links TRBV5-4 to TRBJ1-1; no definite D call. CDR3 loop: CASSNPRNTEAFF. The CDR3 coding sequence is TGTGCCAGCAGCAACCCAAGGAACACTGAAGCTTTCTTT. The whole variable domain, remainder taken from reference TRBV5-4 and TRBJ1-1, is ETGVTQSPTHLIKTRGQQVTLRCSSQSGHNTVSWYQQALGQGPQFIFQYYREEENGRGNFPPRFSGLQFPNYSSELNVNALELDDSALYLCASSNPRNTEAFFGQGTRLTVV.